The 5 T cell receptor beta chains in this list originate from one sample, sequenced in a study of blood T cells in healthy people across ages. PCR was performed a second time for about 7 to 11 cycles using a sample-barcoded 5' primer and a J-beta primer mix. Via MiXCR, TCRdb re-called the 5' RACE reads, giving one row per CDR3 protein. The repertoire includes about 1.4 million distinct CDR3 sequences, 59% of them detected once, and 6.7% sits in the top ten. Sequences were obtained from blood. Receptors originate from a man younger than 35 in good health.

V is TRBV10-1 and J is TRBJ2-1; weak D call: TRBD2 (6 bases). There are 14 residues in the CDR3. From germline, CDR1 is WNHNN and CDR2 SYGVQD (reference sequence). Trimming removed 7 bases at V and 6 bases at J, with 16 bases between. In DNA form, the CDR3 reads TGCGCCAGCACTCCGATCCTGGGGGGCAATGAGCAGTTCTTC. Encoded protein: CASTPILGGNEQFF.

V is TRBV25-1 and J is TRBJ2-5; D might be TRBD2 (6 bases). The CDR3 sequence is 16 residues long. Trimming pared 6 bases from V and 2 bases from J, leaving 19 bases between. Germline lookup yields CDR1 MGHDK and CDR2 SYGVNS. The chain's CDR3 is CASSRRGRGGQETQYF. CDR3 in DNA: TGTGCCAGCAGCCGGCGGGGCCGTGGGGGTCAAGAGACCCAGTACTTC.

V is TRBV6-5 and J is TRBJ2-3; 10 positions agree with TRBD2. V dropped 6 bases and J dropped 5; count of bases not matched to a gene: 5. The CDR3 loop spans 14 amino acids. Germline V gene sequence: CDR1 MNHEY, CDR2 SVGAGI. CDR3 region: CASRPLAGEDTQYF. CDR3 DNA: TGTGCCAGCAGGCCCCTAGCGGGAGAAGATACGCAGTATTTT.

This CDR3 reads CASSVGGLETQYF. The CDR3, as DNA: TGTGCCAGCAGTGTGGGGGGTTTGGAGACCCAGTACTTC. The chain has TRBV9 and TRBJ2-5; D is perhaps TRBD2 (6 bases). This CDR3 has 13 residues. The V gene's germline CDR1 is SGDLS and CDR2 YYNGEE. V was trimmed by 5 bases and J by 5 bases, leaving 13 bases between them.

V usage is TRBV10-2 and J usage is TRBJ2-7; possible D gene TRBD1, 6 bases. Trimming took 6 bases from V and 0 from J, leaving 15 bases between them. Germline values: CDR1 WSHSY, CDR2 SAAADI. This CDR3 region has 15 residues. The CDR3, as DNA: TGCGCCAGCAGGCAGGGAACAGGGAGCTCCTACGAGCAGTACTTC. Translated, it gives CASRQGTGSSYEQYF.